A single sample is the source of the 3 T cell receptor beta chains below, sequenced in a study of CD8+CD57+ T cells in acquired aplastic anemia. Patients picked for sequencing had shown CD8+CD57+ cell expansion detected by flow cytometry. CDR3 and TCR beta VDJ profiling relied on genomic DNA as the template. TCRdb re-analysed the reads in MiXCR, keeping a single row per CDR3 protein. The sample holds 90,000 to 150,000 distinct CDR3 sequences; 55% to 60% are singletons and the top ten take roughly 32%. Sequences were obtained from sorted CD4+, CD8+, or CD8+CD57+ T cells (not recorded which) from PBMCs. The receptors were sampled from a human donor with aplastic anemia.

The J gene is TRBJ2-1, the V gene TRBV11-2; D not certain. Germline lookup yields CDR1 SGHAT and CDR2 FQNNGV. CDR3 length equals 15 residues. V lost 4 bases, J lost 5 bases, and 15 bases lay in between. CDR3 DNA: TGTGCCAGCAGCTCTGGACCAGACCCTAACAATGAGCAGTTCTTC. As protein: CASSSGPDPNNEQFF.

CDR3 nucleotide sequence: TGTGCCAGTAGTATCGGCGGATCGAACACCGGGGAGCTGTTTTTT. Its translation is CASSIGGSNTGELFF. The chain recombines TRBV19 with TRBJ2-2; D unresolved. Looked up from germline, CDR1 is LNHDA and CDR2 is SQIVND (reference sequence). The CDR3 extends over 15 amino acids. V dropped 3 bases and J dropped 0 bases, with 8 bases sitting between them.

The chain links TRBV6-4 to TRBJ2-3; TRBD2 matches 10 bases. The germline gives CDR1 MRHNA, CDR2 SNTAGT. This CDR3 contains 14 residues. V dropped 2 bases and J dropped 5; count of bases not matched to a gene: 1. The CDR3 DNA reads TGTGCCAGCAGTGACAGCGGGGGGGGAGATACGCAGTATTTT. Translated, it gives CASSDSGGGDTQYF.